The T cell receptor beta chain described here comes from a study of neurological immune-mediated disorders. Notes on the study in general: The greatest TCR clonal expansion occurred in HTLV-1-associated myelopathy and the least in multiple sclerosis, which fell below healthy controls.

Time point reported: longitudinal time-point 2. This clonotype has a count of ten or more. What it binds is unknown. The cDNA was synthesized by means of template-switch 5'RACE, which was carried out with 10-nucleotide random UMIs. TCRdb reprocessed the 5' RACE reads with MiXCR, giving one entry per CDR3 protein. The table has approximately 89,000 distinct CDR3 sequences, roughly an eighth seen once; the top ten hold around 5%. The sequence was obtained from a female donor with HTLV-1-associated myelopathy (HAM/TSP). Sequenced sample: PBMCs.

As DNA, the CDR3 is TGTGCCAGCAGCGACCTAGCGGGCCGTGGAGATACGCAGTATTTT. Translated: CASSDLAGRGDTQYF. The J gene is TRBJ2-3, the V gene TRBV5-5; TRBD2 aligns across 8 bases. J was trimmed by 5 bases and V by 4 bases; bases with no gene match: 9. This CDR3 has 15 amino acids. Germline values: CDR1 SGHKS, CDR2 YYEKEE (reference sequence).